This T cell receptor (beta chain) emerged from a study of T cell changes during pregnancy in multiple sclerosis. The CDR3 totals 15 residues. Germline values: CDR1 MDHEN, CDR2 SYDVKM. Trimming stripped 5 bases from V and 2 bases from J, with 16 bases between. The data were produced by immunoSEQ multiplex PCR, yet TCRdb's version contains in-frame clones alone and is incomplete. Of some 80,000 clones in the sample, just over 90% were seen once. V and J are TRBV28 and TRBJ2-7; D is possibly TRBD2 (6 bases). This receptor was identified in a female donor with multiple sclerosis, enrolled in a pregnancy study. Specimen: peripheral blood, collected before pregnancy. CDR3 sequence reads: CASSLGAGLPYEQYF. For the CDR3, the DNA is TGTGCCAGCAGTCTAGGGGCGGGACTGCCCTACGAGCAGTACTTC.